The clone carrying this T cell receptor beta chain appeared a single time. The antigen is unknown. The sample originates from a study of cytomegalovirus exposure and HLA in healthy donors. Whole-study findings and limits: Further analysis, carried out later, found HLA-associated TCR beta chains more clonally expanded than equally common other chains.

Primers: 60 Vbeta forward and 13 Jbeta reverse. Profiling relied on immunoSEQ multiplex PCR, and the TCRdb table lists in-frame clones only, not all of them. The sample holds around 150,000 clones, 80% to 90% seen once. V was trimmed by 2 bases and J by 6 bases, leaving 19 bases between them. This CDR3 has 16 amino acids. CDR1 is SGDLS and CDR2 is YYNGEE in the germline V gene. The chain uses TRBV9 and TRBJ2-3, with D perhaps TRBD2 (7 bases). Specimen: PBMCs. This TCR came from a woman in her 30s in good health and CMV-seropositive. The CDR3 DNA follows: TGTGCCAGCAGCGTGGGAGGGGGGACTGCCGCGGATACGCAGTATTTT. Amino acid sequence: CASSVGGGTAADTQYF. Filled out from reference TRBV9 and TRBJ2-3, the complete variable domain reads DSGVTQTPKHLITATGQRVTLRCSPRSGDLSVYWYQQSLDQGLQFLIQYYNGEERAKGNILERFSAQQFPDLHSELNLSSLELGDSALYFCASSVGGGTAADTQYFGPGTRLTVL.